These 2 T cell receptor beta chains came from one sample sequenced in a study of T cell clonality in common variable immunodeficiency (dated by TCRdb to 2014 to 2015). The library was generated by the immunoSEQ multiplex PCR assay. Held by TCRdb, this immuneACCESS table contains in-frame sequences only and omits some clones. Under half of the omission traces to an unresolved V gene where checked; the cause of the rest is unknown. This sample has around 42,000 clones in the table, none counted a single time. Jointly, the top ten make up 6% of the sample. What the work shows at the level of the full study, not this receptor alone: Reportedly, TCRbeta sequences from CVID had fewer deletions and N-nucleotide insertions, and highly modified clones with 13 or more V deletions were absent from CVID.

These receptors' antigens are unknown. The material sequenced was peripheral blood mononuclear cells. These receptors were collected from a human donor with common variable immunodeficiency.

This clone has only a few counts. The read terminates 3 residues before the CDR3 end, so the remaining end is supplied by the germline J gene. V gene TRBV30 combines with J gene TRBJ2-7, with D perhaps matching TRBD1 (6 bases). The CDR3 has 12 residues. CDR1 and CDR2 (germline): GTSNPN, SVGIG (reference sequence). V lost 1 base and J 3 bases, leaving 7 bases between the germline ends. The CDR3 loop is CAWSGGGYEQYF. The sequenced CDR3 bases are TGTGCCTGGAGTGGAGGGGGCTACGAG.

This clone was counted at least ten times. The CDR3 DNA, read in part, is TGCAGTGCTAGGAGCGGAGATACG. It codes for CSARSGDT. The complete CDR3 sequence is CSARSGDTQYF. The chain is built from TRBV20-1 and TRBJ2-3; possible D gene TRBD2, 5 bases. The read terminates 3 residues before the CDR3 end, so the remaining end is supplied by the germline J gene. CDR3 size: 11 residues. Trimming took off 3 bases at V and 5 bases at J, with 6 bases between the two ends. Germline V lookup: CDR1 DFQATT, CDR2 SNEGSKA (reference sequence).